The 26 T cell receptor beta chains reported below all come from one sample, sequenced in a study of blood T cell repertoires in COVID-19. This table comes from immunoSEQ multiplex PCR, and its TCRdb copy is limited to in-frame clones, with some not included. Of a few hundred thousand clones in the sample, 90% were seen once. The sequenced sample was peripheral blood. The receptors derive from a woman in her 30s with COVID-19, enrolled during active disease.

The CDR3 nucleotides are TGCGCCAGCAGCTCGCGAGGACAGGGGAACACTGAAGCTTTCTTT. Translating gives CASSSRGQGNTEAFF. The chain couples TRBV5-1 to TRBJ1-1; TRBD1 matches 8 bases. CDR3 length equals 15 residues. Per the germline V gene, CDR1 is SGHRS and CDR2 is YFSETQ. Trimming at V came to 3 bases and at J to 1 base, leaving 5 bases not matched to a gene.

This clone was observed once. The chain is built from TRBV7-8 and TRBJ1-4; D is perhaps TRBD1 (5 bases). Per the germline V gene, CDR1 is SGHVS and CDR2 is FQNEAQ. This CDR3 contains 20 residues. The V end lost 5 bases, the J end lost 3 bases, and 28 bases lay between the germline ends. The chain's CDR3 is CASSGHGGDCERLANEKLFF. The CDR3 coding sequence is TGTGCCAGCAGCGGCCACGGGGGGGACTGTGAAAGGTTAGCTAATGAAAAACTGTTTTTT.

The chain has TRBV5-1 and TRBJ1-2; TRBD1 matches at 7 bases. The CDR3 sequence is 17 residues long. After removal of 4 bases from V and 2 bases from J, the junction contained 14 bases not matched to a gene. In germline, CDR1 is SGHRS, CDR2 YFSETQ. The CDR3 sequence is CASSARDSTFFNYGYTF. For the CDR3, the DNA is TGCGCCAGCAGCGCCCGGGACAGCACATTTTTCAACTATGGCTACACCTTC.

The CDR3 coding sequence is TGTGCCAGCAGCCTAAACTACGAGCAGTACTTC. Translation gives CASSLNYEQYF. The rearrangement joins TRBV7-8 to TRBJ2-7; D is uncertain. Trimming stripped 5 bases from V and 3 bases from J, with 5 bases between. This CDR3 has 11 amino acids. Germline V gene sequence: CDR1 SGHVS, CDR2 FQNEAQ.

V gene TRBV6-6 combines with J gene TRBJ2-3, with D possibly matching TRBD1 (6 bases). CDR1 and CDR2 from the germline V gene are MNHNY and SVGAGI (reference sequence). V lost 5 bases, J lost 0 bases, and 21 bases lay in between. The CDR3 is 18 residues long. CDR3 DNA sequence: TGTGCCAGCAGTCGGGACCTTTACGGACAGCTTAGCACAGATACGCAGTATTTT. Translating gives CASSRDLYGQLSTDTQYF.

V gene TRBV15 combines with J gene TRBJ1-2, with 8 nucleotides matching TRBD1. This CDR3 is 12 amino acids long. The germline V gene encodes CDR1 LNHNV and CDR2 YYDKDF (reference sequence). The V gene end was trimmed by 4 bases and the J gene end by 7 bases; junction bases not matched to a gene: 2. As DNA, the CDR3 is TGTGCCACCAGCATAGACAGGGGTGGCTACACCTTC. It specifies CATSIDRGGYTF.

The chain links TRBV29-1 to TRBJ2-7; TRBD1 might be the D (6 bases). Deletions cut 5 bases from V and 5 bases from J, with 19 bases between. CDR3 length: 14 amino acids. Germline V gene data show CDR1 as SQVTM and CDR2 as ANQGSEA. This CDR3 is CSVLVQGLFNEQYF. In nucleotides, the CDR3 is TGCAGCGTTCTGGTTCAGGGGCTTTTCAACGAGCAGTACTTC.

This clone was detected only once. V and J are TRBV7-9 and TRBJ2-3; the D gene is possibly TRBD2 (6 bases). V was trimmed by 5 bases and J by 4 bases, leaving 16 bases between them. Per germline, CDR1 SEHNR and CDR2 FQNEAQ (reference sequence). This CDR3 spans 15 amino acids. The CDR3 DNA sequence: TGTGCCAGCAGCCTAAAGGAGGGACGGGCAGATACGCAGTATTTT. Translating it yields CASSLKEGRADTQYF.

The chain recombines TRBV11-2 with TRBJ1-1; D ambiguous. CDR1 is SGHAT and CDR2 is FQNNGV in the germline V gene. The V and J ends lost 7 bases and 2 bases respectively, with 14 bases between them. The CDR3 has 14 amino acids. CDR3 protein: CASTQTTGNTEAFF. Written as DNA, the CDR3 is TGTGCCAGCACCCAAACGACGGGAAACACTGAAGCTTTCTTT.

The rearrangement uses TRBV18 and TRBJ2-5, with 9 bases lining up with TRBD1. V gave up 4 bases and J gave up 4 bases; unmatched junction bases: 7. The CDR3 extends over 15 amino acids. Germline lookup yields CDR1 KGHSH and CDR2 LQKENI. CDR3: CASSQDRGGGETQYF. The CDR3, as DNA: TGTGCCAGCTCACAGGACAGGGGAGGAGGAGAGACCCAGTACTTC.

The rearrangement joins TRBV11-3 to TRBJ2-3, with D perhaps matching TRBD2 (6 bases). Germline CDR1 reads SGHNT; CDR2 reads YENEEA. Trimming shortened V by 3 bases and J by 6 bases, and 10 bases separated the two germline ends. The CDR3 consists of 13 residues. CDR3 sequence: CASSFTSKDTQYF. In DNA, the CDR3 is TGTGCCAGCAGCTTCACTAGCAAGGATACGCAGTATTTT.

V is TRBV7-3 and J is TRBJ2-2, with D unresolved. CDR1 and CDR2 (germline): SGHTA, FQGTGA. The ends were cut back, 2 bases at V and 5 bases at J, with 3 bases in the middle. This CDR3 comprises 12 residues. CDR3 sequence reads: CASSLYTGELFF. The CDR3 DNA follows: TGTGCCAGCAGCTTATATACCGGGGAGCTGTTTTTT.

The chain is built from TRBV10-3 and TRBJ2-7; TRBD1 agrees at 7 bases. V shed 4 bases, J shed 5 bases, and the junction held 5 bases outside the gene matches. The CDR3 spans 13 residues. The germline CDR1 and CDR2 sequences are ENHRY and SYGVKD. This CDR3 reads CAISVGTVNEQYF. CDR3 DNA: TGTGCCATCAGTGTAGGGACAGTGAACGAGCAGTACTTC.

The chain links TRBV15 to TRBJ1-1; D is uncertain. The CDR3 is 13 amino acids. The V and J ends lost 2 bases and 0 bases respectively, with 4 bases between them. CDR1 and CDR2 from the germline V gene are LNHNV and YYDKDF (reference sequence). The CDR3 DNA follows: TGTGCCACCAGCAGATCCATGAACACTGAAGCTTTCTTT. It codes for CATSRSMNTEAFF.

The J gene is TRBJ1-5, the V gene TRBV30, with 8 bases that match TRBD1. The germline CDR1 and CDR2 sequences are GTSNPN and SVGIG (reference sequence). V lost 3 bases to trimming and J lost 10 bases; unmatched junction nucleotides: 14. The CDR3 spans 15 residues. CDR3 bases: TGTGCCTGGAGCAGGCCCCGACAGGGGATTGTTCCCCAGCATTTT. Its translation is CAWSRPRQGIVPQHF.

J is TRBJ1-1 and V is TRBV5-1; 8 bases are a match to TRBD1. The V and J ends lost 4 bases and 4 bases, in that order; junction bases with no gene match: 9. Germline V CDR1 and CDR2: SGHRS, YFSETQ. CDR3 length: 15 amino acids. Here the CDR3 DNA reads TGCGCCAGCAGCGTACGACAGGGGAGGGGCACTGAAGCTTTCTTT. This gives the protein CASSVRQGRGTEAFF.

The table lists this clone with a few counts. The gene calls are TRBV29-1 and TRBJ2-5, with 11 bases identical to TRBD2. J gave up 9 bases and V 0 bases, and 9 bases lay outside the gene matches. CDR3 size: 15 residues. The germline CDR1 and CDR2 sequences are SQVTM and ANQGSEA. The CDR3 sequence is CSVEDLAGGLKAQYF. The CDR3, as DNA: TGCAGCGTTGAAGATTTAGCGGGAGGGCTGAAGGCCCAGTACTTC.

The chain has TRBV25-1 and TRBJ1-2; D remains ambiguous. The V end was cut by 5 bases, the J end by 8 bases, with 15 bases between. Germline assignment: CDR1 MGHDK and CDR2 SYGVNS. The CDR3 loop spans 13 amino acids. The CDR3 bases are TGTGCCAGCAGTCCCTGGGCGTCCGGCGGCTACACCTTC. It is translated as CASSPWASGGYTF.

There are a few counts of this clone. This chain links TRBV10-1 with TRBJ2-1; weak D call: TRBD2 (5 bases). The V and J ends lost 6 bases and 15 bases respectively, with 18 bases between them. CDR1 is WNHNN and CDR2 is SYGVQD in the germline V gene (reference sequence). This CDR3 region has 12 residues. CDR3 sequence reads: CASSNGLALLFF. The DNA of the CDR3 is TGCGCCAGCAGCAATGGGCTAGCCCTCCTGTTCTTC.

J is TRBJ1-1 and V is TRBV6-5; no reliable D call. CDR1 is MNHEY, CDR2 SVGAGI, per germline. This CDR3 is built from 11 residues. V lost 2 bases and J 11 bases, leaving 9 bases between the germline ends. CDR3 loop: CASSYADRAFF. CDR3 nucleotide sequence: TGTGCCAGCAGTTACGCCGATCGGGCTTTCTTT.

V is TRBV5-6 and J is TRBJ1-2; no clear D gene. The CDR3 is made up of 12 amino acids. The V gene lost 0 bases and the J gene lost 8 bases, with 8 bases spanning the gap. Germline V CDR1 and CDR2: SGHDT, YYEEEE. CDR3 in DNA: TGTGCCAGCAGCTTGGAGGCAGGCGGCTACACCTTC. Residues: CASSLEAGGYTF.

This chain links TRBV18 with TRBJ1-2; 8 bases line up with TRBD1. J lost 4 bases, V lost 0 bases, and 4 bases had no gene match. This CDR3 is built from 15 residues. Germline CDR1 and CDR2: KGHSH and LQKENI. For the CDR3, the DNA is TGTGCCAGCTCACCACCATCAGGGGGCATCTATGGCTACACCTTC. Residues: CASSPPSGGIYGYTF.

The gene calls are TRBV7-8 and TRBJ1-2, with 7 bases matching TRBD1. V lost 5 bases and J lost 8; bases outside the gene matches: 11. From germline, CDR1 is SGHVS and CDR2 FQNEAQ. The CDR3 covers 14 residues. The CDR3 region is CASSVRDRREGYTF. The CDR3 DNA reads TGTGCCAGCAGCGTCCGGGACAGAAGAGAGGGCTACACCTTC.

The rearrangement uses TRBV6-5 and TRBJ2-7, with a possible D match to TRBD1 (6 bases). Germline values: CDR1 MNHEY, CDR2 SVGAGI. CDR3 size: 11 residues. Trimming took 1 base from V and 13 from J, leaving 11 bases between them. The CDR3 loop is CASSYWRQDYF. The CDR3 DNA reads TGTGCCAGCAGTTACTGGAGACAGGACTACTTC.

V is TRBV7-2 and J is TRBJ2-7; 9 bases line up with TRBD2. With V trimmed by 1 base and J by 6 bases, 4 bases remained unmatched. The CDR3 is 14 residues long. Germline CDR1 and CDR2: SGHTA and FQGNSA. The CDR3 DNA reads as TGTGCCAGCAGCTTAGTGGGACTAGCTGGCGAGCAGTACTTC. Its protein is CASSLVGLAGEQYF.

V gene TRBV27 combines with J gene TRBJ2-1, with 9 bases matching TRBD1. The CDR3 is 15 residues long. Germline-derived CDR1 and CDR2 are MNHEY and SMNVEV (reference sequence). V was pared by 5 bases and J by 4 bases, with 6 bases of the junction left unmatched. CDR3 nucleotide sequence: TGTGCCAGCAGTACCGACAGGGGGATGTACAATGAGCAGTTCTTC. Translated: CASSTDRGMYNEQFF.